The sample holds a few counts of the clone carrying this T cell receptor beta chain. Its target is not known. Samples had at least 6 million PBMCs isolated from them. This sample is drawn from a study of blood T cells in healthy people across ages. Study-wide background: Roughly one uniquely barcoded beta molecule per two T cells was captured.

Study-level results: A roughly linear age-dependent decrease characterized TCR beta diversity per million T cells. Unsorted PBMCs prevented conclusive naive versus antigen-experienced comparison.

V was pared by 0 bases and J by 0 bases, with 11 bases between. Germline CDR1 SEHNR, CDR2 FQNEAQ (reference sequence). This CDR3 contains 16 residues. The use of a sample-barcoded 5' primer and a J-beta primer mix characterized a second PCR of roughly 6 to 12 cycles. In TCRdb, the 5' RACE reads were re-called with MiXCR into one record per CDR3 protein. Found here are over 1,500,000 distinct CDR3 sequences, around half of them singletons; the top ten hold 2% to 2.5%. This TCR was sampled from a woman aged 40 to 50 in good health. This sequence joins TRBV7-9 and TRBJ2-5, with D possibly matching TRBD1 (6 bases). Sequenced material: blood. CDR3 in amino acids: CASSLAGAGYQETQYF. DNA for the CDR3: TGTGCCAGCAGCTTAGCGGGGGCAGGTTACCAAGAGACCCAGTACTTC.